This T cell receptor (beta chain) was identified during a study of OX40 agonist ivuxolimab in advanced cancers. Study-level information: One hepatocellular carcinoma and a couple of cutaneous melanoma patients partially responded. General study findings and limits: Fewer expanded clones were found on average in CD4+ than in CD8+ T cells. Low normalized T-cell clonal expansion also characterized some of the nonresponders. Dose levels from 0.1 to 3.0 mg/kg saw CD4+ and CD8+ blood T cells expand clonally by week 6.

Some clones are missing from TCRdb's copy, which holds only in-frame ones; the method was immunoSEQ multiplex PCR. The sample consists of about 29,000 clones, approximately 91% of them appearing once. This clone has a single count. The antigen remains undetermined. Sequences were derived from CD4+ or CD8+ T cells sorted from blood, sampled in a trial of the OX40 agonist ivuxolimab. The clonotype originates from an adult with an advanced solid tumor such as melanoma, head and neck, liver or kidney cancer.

The CDR3 DNA follows: TGTGCCAGTAGTCCCCAAGGTGAGGGAAATCAGCCCCAGCATTTT. Translating it yields CASSPQGEGNQPQHF. The chain couples TRBV19 to TRBJ1-5; D remains ambiguous. The ends were cut back, 5 bases at V and 4 bases at J, with 15 bases in the middle. Germline loops: CDR1 LNHDA, CDR2 SQIVND (reference sequence). The CDR3 runs to 15 residues. Based on the CDR3 plus reference TRBV19 and TRBJ1-5, the full variable domain is DGGITQSPKYLFRKEGQNVTLSCEQNLNHDAMYWYRQDPGQGLRLIYYSQIVNDFQKGDIAEGYSVSREKKESFPLTVTSAQKNPTAFYLCASSPQGEGNQPQHFGDGTRLSIL.